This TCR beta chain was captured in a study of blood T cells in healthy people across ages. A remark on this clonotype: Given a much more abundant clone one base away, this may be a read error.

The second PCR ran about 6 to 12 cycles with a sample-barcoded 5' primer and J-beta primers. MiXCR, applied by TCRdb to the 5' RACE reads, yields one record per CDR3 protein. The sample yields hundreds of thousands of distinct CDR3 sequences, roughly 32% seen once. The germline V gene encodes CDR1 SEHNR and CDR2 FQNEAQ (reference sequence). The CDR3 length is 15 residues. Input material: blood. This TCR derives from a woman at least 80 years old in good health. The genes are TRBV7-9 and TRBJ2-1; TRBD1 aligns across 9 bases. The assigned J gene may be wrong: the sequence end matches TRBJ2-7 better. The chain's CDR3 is CASSLTGGQYNEQYF. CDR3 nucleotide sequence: TGTGCCAGCAGCTTGACAGGGGGTCAGTACAATGAGCAGTACTTC.